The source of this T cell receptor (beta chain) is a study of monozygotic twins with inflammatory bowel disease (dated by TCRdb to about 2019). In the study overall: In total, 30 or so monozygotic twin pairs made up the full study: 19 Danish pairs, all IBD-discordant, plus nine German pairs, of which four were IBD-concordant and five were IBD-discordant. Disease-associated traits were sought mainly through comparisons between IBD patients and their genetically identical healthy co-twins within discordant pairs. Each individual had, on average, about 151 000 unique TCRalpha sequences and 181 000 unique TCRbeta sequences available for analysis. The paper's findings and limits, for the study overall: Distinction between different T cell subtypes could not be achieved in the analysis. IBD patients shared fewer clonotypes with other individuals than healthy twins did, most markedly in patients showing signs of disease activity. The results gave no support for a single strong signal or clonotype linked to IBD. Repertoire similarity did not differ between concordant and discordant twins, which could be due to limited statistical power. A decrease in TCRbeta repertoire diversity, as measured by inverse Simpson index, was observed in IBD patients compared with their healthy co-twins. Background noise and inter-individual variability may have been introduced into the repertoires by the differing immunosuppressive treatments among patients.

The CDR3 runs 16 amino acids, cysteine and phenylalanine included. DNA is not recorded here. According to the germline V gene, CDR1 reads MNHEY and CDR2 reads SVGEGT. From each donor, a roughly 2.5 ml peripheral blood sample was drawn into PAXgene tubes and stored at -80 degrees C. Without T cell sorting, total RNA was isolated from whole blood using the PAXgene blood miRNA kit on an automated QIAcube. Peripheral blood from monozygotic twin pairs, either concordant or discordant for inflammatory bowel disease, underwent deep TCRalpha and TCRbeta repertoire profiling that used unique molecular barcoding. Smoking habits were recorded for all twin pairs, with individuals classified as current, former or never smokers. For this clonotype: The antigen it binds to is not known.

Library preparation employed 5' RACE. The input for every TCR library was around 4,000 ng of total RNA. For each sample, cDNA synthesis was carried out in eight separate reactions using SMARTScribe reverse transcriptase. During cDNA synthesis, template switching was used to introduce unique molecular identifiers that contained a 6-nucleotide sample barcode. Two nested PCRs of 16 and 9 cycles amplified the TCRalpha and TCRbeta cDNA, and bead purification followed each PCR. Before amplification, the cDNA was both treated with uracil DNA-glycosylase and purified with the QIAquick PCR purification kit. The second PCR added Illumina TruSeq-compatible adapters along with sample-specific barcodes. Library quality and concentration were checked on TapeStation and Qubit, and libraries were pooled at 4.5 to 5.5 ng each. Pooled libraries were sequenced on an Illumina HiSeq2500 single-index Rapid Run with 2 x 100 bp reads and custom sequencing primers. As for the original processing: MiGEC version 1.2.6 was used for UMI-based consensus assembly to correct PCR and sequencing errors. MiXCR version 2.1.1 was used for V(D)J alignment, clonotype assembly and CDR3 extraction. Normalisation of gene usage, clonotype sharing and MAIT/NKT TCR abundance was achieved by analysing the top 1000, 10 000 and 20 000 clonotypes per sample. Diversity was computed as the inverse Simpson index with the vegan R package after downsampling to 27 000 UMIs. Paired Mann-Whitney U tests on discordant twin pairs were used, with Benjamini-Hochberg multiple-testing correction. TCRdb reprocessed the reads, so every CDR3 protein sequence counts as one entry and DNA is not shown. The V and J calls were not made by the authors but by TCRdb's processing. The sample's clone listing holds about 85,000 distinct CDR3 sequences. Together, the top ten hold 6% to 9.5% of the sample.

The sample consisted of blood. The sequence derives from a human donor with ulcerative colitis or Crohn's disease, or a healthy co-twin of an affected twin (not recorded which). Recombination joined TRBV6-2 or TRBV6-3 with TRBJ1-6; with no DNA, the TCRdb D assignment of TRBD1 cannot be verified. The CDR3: CASSRPDRQNNSPLHF.